Presented here are 24 T cell receptor beta chains from one specimen sequenced in a study of beta chain features in type 1 diabetes. All of the isolated RNA was reverse transcribed, so expressed TCRB transcripts were sequenced. Measured with immunoSEQ multiplex PCR; TCRdb has only the in-frame clones, and not every one. The sample yields 200,000 to 250,000 clones, 9% to 10% seen once. Specimen: naive CD4+ T cells from blood. The receptors were gathered from a young woman in good health.

This clone was found a few times. The chain is built from TRBV6-1 and TRBJ2-7; TRBD1 matches at 10 bases. Losses at the gene ends were 0 bases for V and 2 bases for J; bases not matched to a gene: 4. CDR1 and CDR2 (germline): MNHNS, SASEGT. The CDR3 has 16 residues. The CDR3 nucleotides are TGTGCCAGCAGTGAAGCGCAGGGACAGGGGCCCTACGAGCAGTACTTC. This gives the protein CASSEAQGQGPYEQYF.

J is TRBJ1-1 and V is TRBV18; 11 bases match TRBD1. The CDR3 has 16 residues. V trimming: 6 bases; J trimming: 5 bases; junction bases outside the gene matches: 11. In germline, CDR1 is KGHSH, CDR2 LQKENI. CDR3 sequence (DNA): TGTGCCAGCTCGAGTCAGCAGGGACAGGGGGAGACTGAAGCTTTCTTT. As protein: CASSSQQGQGETEAFF.

This clone was detected a few times. This rearrangement joins TRBV7-9 to TRBJ1-1; TRBD1 matches at 7 bases. The CDR3 loop spans 13 amino acids. Germline-derived CDR1 and CDR2 are SEHNR and FQNEAQ (reference sequence). The J segment lost 3 bases and the V segment lost 5 bases, leaving 3 bases of the junction unmatched. CDR3 sequence reads: CASSAQGDTEAFF. As DNA, the CDR3 is TGTGCCAGCAGCGCTCAGGGGGACACTGAAGCTTTCTTT.

This clone was counted between two and nine times. The rearrangement uses TRBV11-2 and TRBJ2-7; 7 positions match TRBD2. V was pared by 4 bases and J by 3 bases, with 9 bases of the junction left unmatched. This CDR3 spans 15 amino acids. Germline CDR1 and CDR2: SGHAT and FQNNGV. The CDR3 DNA sequence: TGTGCCAGCAGCTCCGCCCGGGGAGGGAACTACGAGCAGTACTTC. It specifies CASSSARGGNYEQYF.

The V call is TRBV5-6, the J call TRBJ1-2; D is unresolved. V shed 4 bases and J shed 8 bases, with 21 bases lying between them. Germline V lookup: CDR1 SGHDT, CDR2 YYEEEE. This CDR3 region has 15 residues. CDR3 region: CASSLLVGQALGYTF. DNA for the CDR3: TGTGCCAGCAGCCTCTTAGTTGGGCAGGCCCTAGGCTACACCTTC.

The chain is built from TRBV7-2 and TRBJ2-2, with D perhaps matching TRBD2 (6 bases). V was trimmed by 5 bases and J by 0 bases, leaving 13 bases between them. Germline CDR1 reads SGHTA; CDR2 reads FQGNSA. The length of the CDR3 is 16 residues. The CDR3: CASSPHGGSNTGELFF. The CDR3 DNA follows: TGTGCCAGCAGCCCACACGGGGGATCGAACACCGGGGAGCTGTTTTTT.

This clone was observed a few times. This chain connects TRBV2 to TRBJ1-5; 8 bases fit TRBD1. J was trimmed by 3 bases and V by 10 bases; bases with no gene match: 11. This CDR3 is 15 amino acids long. Germline V gene data show CDR1 as SNHLY and CDR2 as FYNNEI. The CDR3 bases are TGTGCCACCAGCGACGGGACAGGCATCAATCAGCCCCAGCATTTT. It specifies CATSDGTGINQPQHF.

The chain recombines TRBV5-4 with TRBJ2-5; no firm D call. V dropped 4 bases and J dropped 5 bases, with 12 bases sitting between them. CDR3 size: 13 residues. The V gene's germline CDR1 is SGHNT and CDR2 YYREEE (reference sequence). CDR3 DNA: TGTGCCAGCAGCCCGTTGAACGGGGAGACCCAGTACTTC. It encodes CASSPLNGETQYF.

This sequence joins TRBV30 and TRBJ2-1; tentatively, D is TRBD2 (6 bases). This CDR3 contains 19 residues. Trimming took off 0 bases at V and 5 bases at J, with 26 bases between the two ends. CDR1 is GTSNPN and CDR2 is SVGIG in the germline V gene (reference sequence). CDR3: CAWSVFGFRARAGNNEQFF. The DNA for the CDR3 is TGTGCCTGGAGTGTGTTCGGTTTTCGGGCGCGCGCGGGGAACAATGAGCAGTTCTTC.

This chain joins TRBV7-9 and TRBJ1-1; a weak D match, TRBD1 (5 bases). V was clipped by 2 bases and J by 0 bases, with 10 bases between them. The CDR3 is made up of 15 amino acids. CDR1 is SEHNR, CDR2 FQNEAQ, per germline (reference sequence). The CDR3 coding sequence is TGTGCCAGCAGCTTAAGCAGGGTGATGAACACTGAAGCTTTCTTT. Amino acid sequence: CASSLSRVMNTEAFF.

The chain carries TRBV27 and TRBJ2-5; 11 bases line up with TRBD2. The CDR3 consists of 17 residues. V lost 5 bases, J lost 4 bases, and 12 bases stayed unmatched. Germline lookup yields CDR1 MNHEY and CDR2 SMNVEV (reference sequence). This CDR3 is CASSPLNGLAGGETQYF. The CDR3 nucleotides read TGTGCCAGCAGTCCCCTGAATGGCCTAGCGGGGGGAGAGACCCAGTACTTC.

Written as DNA, the CDR3 is TGTGCCAGCAGTGGGACAGGGTATGGAGAGACCCAGTACTTC. The encoded protein is CASSGTGYGETQYF. This rearrangement joins TRBV28 to TRBJ2-5; 9 bases line up with TRBD1. Germline loops: CDR1 MDHEN, CDR2 SYDVKM. This CDR3 has 14 amino acids. V was pared by 5 bases and J by 4 bases, with 5 bases of the junction left unmatched.

The chain links TRBV2 to TRBJ1-4; 7 bases are shared with TRBD1. CDR1 is SNHLY and CDR2 is FYNNEI in the germline V gene. The CDR3 sequence is 13 residues long. Trimming took 6 bases from V and 5 from J; bases not matched to a gene: 3. The CDR3 here is CASRGQRNEKLFF. For the CDR3, the DNA is TGTGCCAGCAGGGGACAGAGGAATGAAAAACTGTTTTTT.

This chain joins TRBV30 and TRBJ1-1; 9 bases line up with TRBD1. The ends lost 0 bases at V and 1 base at J; junction bases unmatched: 9. CDR1 GTSNPN and CDR2 SVGIG come from the germline V gene (reference sequence). This CDR3 comprises 17 residues. The CDR3 nucleotides read TGTGCCTGGAGTGTACATCCCTTGACAGGGGGGAACACTGAAGCTTTCTTT. This gives the protein CAWSVHPLTGGNTEAFF.

The chain combines TRBV18 with TRBJ2-5; 10 bases align to TRBD2. This CDR3 contains 18 residues. The germline V gene encodes CDR1 KGHSH and CDR2 LQKENI. J lost 2 bases, V lost 6 bases, and 15 bases had no gene match. CDR3 sequence (DNA): TGTGCCAGCTCCCCCGCCCGGGGGACTAGCGAGGTACAAGAGACCCAGTACTTC. It encodes CASSPARGTSEVQETQYF.

This clone was seen a handful of times. The chain uses TRBV25-1 and TRBJ1-2, with a weak D call TRBD1 (5 bases). This CDR3 comprises 12 residues. Trimming took 4 bases from V and 8 from J, leaving 11 bases between them. Germline assignment: CDR1 MGHDK and CDR2 SYGVNS. The DNA for the CDR3 is TGTGCCAGCAGTGCAGACAGAGCCGGCTACACCTTC. Translated: CASSADRAGYTF.

This clone has only a few counts. The chain joins TRBV19 to TRBJ1-1; D not certain. The CDR3 has 15 amino acids. V was trimmed by 3 bases and J by 0 bases, leaving 11 bases between them. Germline-derived CDR1 and CDR2 are LNHDA and SQIVND (reference sequence). CDR3 sequence: CASSILAAMNTEAFF. In DNA, the CDR3 is TGTGCCAGTAGTATCTTGGCAGCGATGAACACTGAAGCTTTCTTT.

This clone was detected a few times. The chain employs TRBV4-2 and TRBJ2-3, with D possibly TRBD2 on 7 matching bases. V was trimmed by 4 bases and J by 5 bases, leaving 19 bases between them. Per germline, CDR1 LGHNA and CDR2 YNFKEQ. The CDR3 runs 16 residues. The CDR3 here is CASSPVRGRAKDTQYF. The CDR3 DNA follows: TGTGCCAGCAGCCCGGTAAGGGGGAGGGCCAAAGATACGCAGTATTTT.

The table lists this clone with a few counts. The CDR3 spells CSVAPSPGQGPTEAFF. CDR3 DNA sequence: TGCAGCGTCGCCCCCTCACCGGGACAGGGCCCCACTGAAGCTTTCTTT. The rearrangement links TRBV29-1 to TRBJ1-1; 9 bases fit TRBD1. Germline CDR1 reads SQVTM; CDR2 reads ANQGSEA. The CDR3 is made up of 16 amino acids. V lost 6 bases, J lost 4 bases, and 15 bases stayed unmatched.

The rearrangement joins TRBV28 to TRBJ2-7; TRBD1 might be the D (6 bases). Trimming left V 3 bases short and J 0 bases short, with 18 bases between. CDR3 size: 17 residues. Germline values: CDR1 MDHEN, CDR2 SYDVKM. The CDR3 bases are TGTGCCAGCAGTTTCCAGATAAGTCAGGGGACCTCCTACGAGCAGTACTTC. Translating it yields CASSFQISQGTSYEQYF.

This clone was seen a handful of times. The chain has TRBV30 and TRBJ1-5; no clear D. The CDR3 extends over 14 amino acids. CDR1 is GTSNPN, CDR2 SVGIG, per germline (reference sequence). The germline V and J ends were trimmed by 3 bases and 3 bases, with 12 bases remaining between them. The DNA for the CDR3 is TGTGCCTGGAGCGAGGGTGCTTTCAATCAGCCCCAGCATTTT. This translates into CAWSEGAFNQPQHF.

This clone has a handful of counts. The chain is built from TRBV30 and TRBJ1-1, with D tentatively TRBD1 (6 bases). Trimming removed 2 bases at V and 7 bases at J, with 17 bases between. The CDR3 loop spans 14 amino acids. The V gene's germline CDR1 is GTSNPN and CDR2 SVGIG (reference sequence). Here the CDR3 reads CAWSKQGTPFEAFF. The CDR3 region has the DNA TGTGCCTGGAGTAAACAGGGTACCCCCTTTGAAGCTTTCTTT.

The chain uses TRBV6-5 and TRBJ1-5; weak D call: TRBD1 (6 bases). Trimming removed 6 bases from V and 1 base from J, with 13 bases in between. The CDR3 spans 15 residues. Germline CDR1 MNHEY, CDR2 SVGAGI. The DNA for the CDR3 is TGTGCCAGCAGCCCCACCACAGGGAGCAATCAGCCCCAGCATTTT. Translation gives CASSPTTGSNQPQHF.

In this sample, this clone turned up a few times. V and J are TRBV7-2 and TRBJ1-1, with 7 nucleotides matching TRBD1. Germline V lookup: CDR1 SGHTA, CDR2 FQGNSA. V was clipped by 5 bases and J by 4 bases; unmatched bases: 7. CDR3 length equals 14 residues. The CDR3 spells CASSRTGQATEAFF. Here the CDR3 DNA reads TGTGCCAGCAGCCGTACCGGACAGGCCACTGAAGCTTTCTTT. The full variable domain, in which reference TRBV7-2 and TRBJ1-1 provide the parts outside the CDR3, is GAGVSQSPSNKVTEKGKDVELRCDPISGHTALYWYRQSLGQGLEFLIYFQGNSAPDKSGLPSDRFSAERTGGSVSTLTIQRTQQEDSAVYLCASSRTGQATEAFFGQGTRLTVV.